Following are 9 T cell receptor beta chains from one sample sequenced in a study of shared clonotypes between healthy human individuals. Terminally differentiated effector memory CD45RA+ cells were excluded from the naive CD8 cells, which were CD45RO-negative and positively selected for CCR7. The data were produced by immunoSEQ multiplex PCR, yet TCRdb's version contains in-frame clones alone and is incomplete. The sample contains 2 million or so clones, less than 95% of which appear only once. The sequenced material came from naive CD8+ T cells sorted from blood. These receptors were obtained from a man younger than 35 in good health.

The chain combines TRBV4-1 with TRBJ2-3; 8 bases line up with TRBD2. CDR3 size: 16 residues. CDR1 MGHRA and CDR2 YSYEKL come from the germline V gene. The V and J ends lost 7 bases and 2 bases, in that order; junction bases with no gene match: 11. CDR3 DNA: TGCGCCAGCACCCGAAAGGGACTAGGGAACACAGATACGCAGTATTTT. Its protein product is CASTRKGLGNTDTQYF.

The CDR3 loop reads CASSSRYQGYEQYF. CDR3 DNA: TGTGCCAGCAGCTCTAGATACCAGGGTTACGAGCAGTACTTC. The J gene is TRBJ2-7, the V gene TRBV5-6, with D tentatively TRBD1 (5 bases). Per the germline V gene, CDR1 is SGHDT and CDR2 is YYEEEE. This CDR3 is built from 14 residues. Trimming pared 3 bases from V and 4 bases from J, leaving 14 bases between. Full variable domain (missing parts from reference TRBV5-6 and TRBJ2-7): DAGVTQSPTHLIKTRGQQVTLRCSPKSGHDTVSWYQQALGQGPQFIFQYYEEEERQRGNFPDRFSGHQFPNYSSELNVNALLLGDSALYLCASSSRYQGYEQYFGPGTRLTVT.

The rearrangement links TRBV28 to TRBJ1-5; D is possibly TRBD1 (5 bases). Trimming took 8 bases from V and 8 from J, leaving 10 bases between them. Germline V gives CDR1 MDHEN, CDR2 SYDVKM. The CDR3 sequence is 11 residues long. CDR3 sequence: CASSSGEPQHF. The CDR3 DNA sequence: TGTGCCAGCTCCTCGGGGGAGCCCCAGCATTTT. The complete variable domain, with remaining parts taken from reference TRBV28 and TRBJ1-5, reads DVKVTQSSRYLVKRTGEKVFLECVQDMDHENMFWYRQDPGLGLRLIYFSYDVKMKEKGDIPEGYSVSREKKERFSLILESASTNQTSMYLCASSSGEPQHFGDGTRLSIL.

The V gene is TRBV5-6, the J gene TRBJ2-5; the match to TRBD2 covers 10 bases. Trimming removed 0 bases from V and 4 bases from J; junction bases left unmatched: 3. The CDR3 is 15 residues long. From germline, CDR1 is SGHDT and CDR2 YYEEEE. The CDR3 DNA sequence: TGTGCCAGCAGCTTGGTAGCGGGGGGTTTAGAGACCCAGTACTTC. Translating it yields CASSLVAGGLETQYF. The full variable domain, rest sourced from reference TRBV5-6 and TRBJ2-5, is DAGVTQSPTHLIKTRGQQVTLRCSPKSGHDTVSWYQQALGQGPQFIFQYYEEEERQRGNFPDRFSGHQFPNYSSELNVNALLLGDSALYLCASSLVAGGLETQYFGPGTRLLVL.

The chain couples TRBV27 to TRBJ1-5; no firm D call. This CDR3 contains 15 residues. V was trimmed by 2 bases and J by 1 base, leaving 9 bases between them. Germline values: CDR1 MNHEY, CDR2 SMNVEV (reference sequence). CDR3 nucleotides: TGTGCCAGCAGTTTAAGTTTTATGAGCAATCAGCCCCAGCATTTT. Translated, it gives CASSLSFMSNQPQHF.

This chain uses TRBV6-6 with TRBJ2-7; the D gene is possibly TRBD2 (6 bases). CDR1 is MNHNY and CDR2 is SVGAGI in the germline V gene (reference sequence). The CDR3 contains 11 residues. V was trimmed by 7 bases and J by 4 bases, leaving 8 bases between them. The CDR3 nucleotides read TGTGCCAGCATCCGGGGGTACGAGCAGTACTTC. Protein sequence: CASIRGYEQYF.

The chain uses TRBV7-9 and TRBJ2-1; no definite D call. Germline values: CDR1 SEHNR, CDR2 FQNEAQ (reference sequence). Trimming removed 1 base from V and 3 bases from J, with 4 bases in between. The CDR3 runs 13 residues. DNA of the CDR3: TGTGCCAGCAGCTTAGAGAACTACAATGAGCAGTTCTTC. Its protein product is CASSLENYNEQFF.

The rearrangement links TRBV10-3 to TRBJ1-2; D gene uncertain. Germline CDR1 reads ENHRY; CDR2 reads SYGVKD. The CDR3 covers 14 residues. Trimming removed 6 bases at V and 8 bases at J, with 19 bases between. The CDR3 sequence: CAIRGSRATEGYTF. In nucleotides, the CDR3 is TGTGCCATCAGAGGGTCTCGCGCGACGGAGGGCTACACCTTC.

Written as DNA, the CDR3 is TGTGCCAGCAGCTCGAACAGGGGGGCCTACGAGCAGTACTTC. Protein product: CASSSNRGAYEQYF. The chain recombines TRBV5-4 with TRBJ2-7, with 8 bases lining up with TRBD1. V was pared by 3 bases and J by 2 bases, with 4 bases of the junction left unmatched. The germline gives CDR1 SGHNT, CDR2 YYREEE (reference sequence). This CDR3 has 14 residues.